The entry below describes one T cell receptor (beta chain). The RNA, roughly 0.5 to 1 ug, was put through reverse transcription using random hexamers. Multiplex immunoSEQ PCR targeted 54 Vbeta and 13 Jbeta TCR beta segments. Each CDR3 protein gets one entry after TCRdb re-called the immunoSEQ multiplex PCR reads with MiXCR. The sample yields nearly 200,000 distinct CDR3 sequences, roughly 95% seen once. In germline, CDR1 is MNHNY, CDR2 SVGAGI (reference sequence). V was pared by 6 bases and J by 13 bases, with 16 bases between. The length of the CDR3 is 12 residues. These data come from a study of CD8 T cells in Susac syndrome.

Sequenced: CD4+ T cells from PBMCs. The chain couples TRBV6-6 to TRBJ2-1; TRBD2 might be the D (5 bases). This sequence was found in a human donor with multiple sclerosis. The CDR3 sequence is CASRDVPTNQFF. The CDR3 DNA follows: TGTGCCAGCAGGGACGTCCCGACTAATCAGTTCTTC.